A selection of T cell receptor beta chains follows, all from one sample in a study of cytomegalovirus exposure and HLA in healthy donors. The table came from immunoSEQ multiplex PCR; TCRdb's copy has only in-frame clones and leaves some out. The sample lists over 100,000 clones; roughly 82% were seen once. The sequenced material came from PBMCs. The source of these receptors is a male donor in good health and CMV-seropositive. Each CDR3 is given with its conserved first and last residue. D genes are given only for firm matches. The size entry is marked missing in some rows and otherwise reads once, few, many or a size class.

clone size: -; V gene: TRBV5-1; D gene: TRBD1; J gene: TRBJ2-7; CDR3 DNA: TGCGCCAGCAGCTTCGATAGGTCCAGACAGGGTGGCGAGCAGTACTTC; CDR3 protein: CASSFDRSRQGGEQYF
clone size: -; V gene: TRBV9; D gene: -; J gene: TRBJ1-4; CDR3 DNA: TGTGCCAGCAGCGTATCCAGCGGCAATCTAATGAGGAAACTGTTTTTT; CDR3 protein: CASSVSSGNLMRKLFF
clone size: -; V gene: TRBV7-9; D gene: -; J gene: TRBJ1-5; CDR3 DNA: TGTGCCAGCAGCTTAGGACAGCAGGGCAATCAGCCCCAGCATTTT; CDR3 protein: CASSLGQQGNQPQHF
clone size: -; V gene: TRBV7-9; D gene: TRBD1; J gene: TRBJ1-6; CDR3 DNA: TGTTCCAGCAGCTTAGAAACAGGGGGGGTCTCACCCCTCCACTTT; CDR3 protein: CSSSLETGGVSPLHF
clone size: -; V gene: TRBV11-2; D gene: TRBD1; J gene: TRBJ1-4; CDR3 DNA: TGTGCCAGCAGCACCCAGGGACAGGGGCCAACTAATGAAAAACTGTTTTTT; CDR3 protein: CASSTQGQGPTNEKLFF
clone size: -; V gene: TRBV5-1; D gene: -; J gene: TRBJ1-1; CDR3 DNA: TGCGCCAGCAGCTTGACAGGGCCGAACACTGAAGCTTTCTTT; CDR3 protein: CASSLTGPNTEAFF
clone size: -; V gene: TRBV18; D gene: -; J gene: TRBJ2-2; CDR3 DNA: TGTGCCAGCTCACCGGACTACACCGGGGAGCTGTTTTTT; CDR3 protein: CASSPDYTGELFF
clone size: -; V gene: TRBV10-3; D gene: TRBD2; J gene: TRBJ2-7; CDR3 DNA: TGTGCCATCAGTGGACTAGCGGGATCCTCCTACGAGCAGTACTTC; CDR3 protein: CAISGLAGSSYEQYF
clone size: -; V gene: TRBV7-3; D gene: TRBD1; J gene: TRBJ2-1; CDR3 DNA: TGTGCCAGCAGCCCGGGACAGGCAAACAATGAGCAGTTCTTC; CDR3 protein: CASSPGQANNEQFF
clone size: -; V gene: TRBV19; D gene: TRBD2; J gene: TRBJ2-7; CDR3 DNA: TGTGCCAGTAGTATAGCCCTACTAGCGGGAGTCTACGAGCAGTACTTC; CDR3 protein: CASSIALLAGVYEQYF
clone size: -; V gene: TRBV15; D gene: -; J gene: TRBJ1-2; CDR3 DNA: TGTGCCACCAGCCAGGGGAGGGTAGCTAACTATGGCTACACCTTC; CDR3 protein: CATSQGRVANYGYTF
clone size: -; V gene: TRBV6-1; D gene: -; J gene: TRBJ1-5; CDR3 DNA: TGTGCCAGCAGTGGGGACATTAGCAATCAGCCCCAGCATTTT; CDR3 protein: CASSGDISNQPQHF
clone size: -; V gene: TRBV15; D gene: -; J gene: TRBJ2-7; CDR3 DNA: TGTGCCACCAGCAGAGATCGGCAGGGTGGTGACGAGCAGTACTTC; CDR3 protein: CATSRDRQGGDEQYF
clone size: -; V gene: TRBV29-1; D gene: TRBD2; J gene: TRBJ2-3; CDR3 DNA: TGCAGCGTGGGGCTAGCGGGGGGTCTCACAGATACGCAGTATTTT; CDR3 protein: CSVGLAGGLTDTQYF
clone size: -; V gene: TRBV29-1; D gene: -; J gene: TRBJ2-6; CDR3 DNA: TGCAGTGGCGACACTGGGGCCAACGTCCTGACTTTC; CDR3 protein: CSGDTGANVLTF
clone size: -; V gene: TRBV6-1; D gene: TRBD2; J gene: TRBJ2-7; CDR3 DNA: TGTGCCAGCAGTGTTCGCGCTAGCGGGAGCTACGAGCAGTACTTC; CDR3 protein: CASSVRASGSYEQYF
clone size: -; V gene: TRBV28; D gene: -; J gene: TRBJ1-2; CDR3 DNA: -; CDR3 protein: CASSSSTGPTYGYTF
clone size: -; V gene: TRBV5-1; D gene: -; J gene: TRBJ2-2; CDR3 DNA: TGCGCCAGCAGCTCCGCGGGGCCCGGGGAGCTGTTTTTT; CDR3 protein: CASSSAGPGELFF
clone size: -; V gene: TRBV6-1; D gene: -; J gene: TRBJ2-7; CDR3 DNA: TGTGCCAGCAGTGACGCCAAGAGCTCCTACGAGCAGTACTTC; CDR3 protein: CASSDAKSSYEQYF
clone size: once; V gene: TRBV18; D gene: TRBD1; J gene: TRBJ2-7; CDR3 DNA: TGTGCCAGCTGCTCCATTGCACAGGGGGAATTCCACTTC; CDR3 protein: CASCSIAQGEFHF
clone size: -; V gene: TRBV5-1; D gene: TRBD1; J gene: TRBJ1-3; CDR3 DNA: TGCGCCAGCAGCGCCGGGACAGGGAACACTGGAAACACCATATATTTT; CDR3 protein: CASSAGTGNTGNTIYF
clone size: -; V gene: TRBV27; D gene: -; J gene: TRBJ1-5; CDR3 DNA: TGTGCCAGCAGTCTGGACACTTTTCAGCCCCAGCATTTT; CDR3 protein: CASSLDTFQPQHF
clone size: -; V gene: TRBV9; D gene: -; J gene: TRBJ2-7; CDR3 DNA: TGTGCCAGCAGCCAGGCTATTACCGGGAACTTCTACGAGCAGTACTTC; CDR3 protein: CASSQAITGNFYEQYF
clone size: -; V gene: TRBV7-9; D gene: -; J gene: TRBJ2-3; CDR3 DNA: TGTGCCAGCAGCTTAAGAGTTTTGACTAGAGGGGCAGATACGCAGTATTTT; CDR3 protein: CASSLRVLTRGADTQYF
clone size: -; V gene: TRBV7-9; D gene: -; J gene: TRBJ2-7; CDR3 DNA: TGTTCCAGCAGCTTAAAGAACGAGCAGTACTTC; CDR3 protein: CSSSLKNEQYF
clone size: -; V gene: TRBV6-1; D gene: -; J gene: TRBJ2-3; CDR3 DNA: TGTGCCAGCAGTGACGTAGCGCGAGTTACCCATACGCAGTATTTT; CDR3 protein: CASSDVARVTHTQYF
clone size: -; V gene: TRBV5-1; D gene: -; J gene: TRBJ2-6; CDR3 DNA: TGCGCCAGCAGCTTGACTAACAGGGTCACTGGGGCCAACGGCCTGACTTTC; CDR3 protein: CASSLTNRVTGANGLTF
clone size: -; V gene: TRBV5-5; D gene: -; J gene: TRBJ1-2; CDR3 DNA: TGTGCCAGCAGCTCCCCCGAGGCCAGTTCTAACTATGGCTACACCTTC; CDR3 protein: CASSSPEASSNYGYTF
clone size: once; V gene: TRBV6-8; D gene: -; J gene: TRBJ2-3; CDR3 DNA: TGTGCCAGCATTAAACGGGAGTCGACAGATACGCAGTATTTT; CDR3 protein: CASIKRESTDTQYF
clone size: -; V gene: TRBV6-1; D gene: -; J gene: TRBJ1-6; CDR3 DNA: TGTGCCAGCAAACTACCGCAATCTTCACCCCTCCACTTT; CDR3 protein: CASKLPQSSPLHF
clone size: -; V gene: TRBV5-6; D gene: TRBD2; J gene: TRBJ2-5; CDR3 DNA: TGTGCCAGCAGCTTGGTTAGCGGGGGGCAAGAGACCCAGTACTTC; CDR3 protein: CASSLVSGGQETQYF
clone size: -; V gene: TRBV5-6; D gene: TRBD1; J gene: TRBJ1-2; CDR3 DNA: TGTGCCAGCAGCGCCCCGACCCAGGGGGACTATGGCTACACCTTC; CDR3 protein: CASSAPTQGDYGYTF
clone size: -; V gene: TRBV18; D gene: -; J gene: TRBJ2-7; CDR3 DNA: TGTGCCAGCTCACCCGGACAACTCTACGAGCAGTACTTC; CDR3 protein: CASSPGQLYEQYF
clone size: -; V gene: TRBV5-6; D gene: -; J gene: TRBJ1-2; CDR3 DNA: TGTGCCAGCAGCGGGGACAACGACGTACCTTTCTATGGCTACACCTTC; CDR3 protein: CASSGDNDVPFYGYTF
clone size: -; V gene: TRBV7-2; D gene: -; J gene: TRBJ1-2; CDR3 DNA: TGTGCCAGCAGCTTGGCCAGGGACTATGGCTACACCTTC; CDR3 protein: CASSLARDYGYTF
clone size: -; V gene: TRBV5-1; D gene: TRBD1; J gene: TRBJ2-2; CDR3 DNA: TGCGCCAGCAGCTCCCAGGGGGTGGTCACCGGGGAGCTGTTTTTT; CDR3 protein: CASSSQGVVTGELFF
clone size: -; V gene: TRBV11-2; D gene: TRBD1; J gene: TRBJ2-1; CDR3 DNA: TGTGCCAGCAGCACCCAGACAGGGTCCAATGAGCAGTTCTTC; CDR3 protein: CASSTQTGSNEQFF
clone size: -; V gene: TRBV9; D gene: TRBD2; J gene: TRBJ2-7; CDR3 DNA: TGTGCCAGCAGCGTAACGGGAGGCTCCTACGAGCAGTACTTC; CDR3 protein: CASSVTGGSYEQYF
clone size: -; V gene: TRBV14; D gene: TRBD2; J gene: TRBJ2-7; CDR3 DNA: TGTGCCAGCAGCCAAGGGACTAGCTCAGGCTACGAGCAGTACTTC; CDR3 protein: CASSQGTSSGYEQYF